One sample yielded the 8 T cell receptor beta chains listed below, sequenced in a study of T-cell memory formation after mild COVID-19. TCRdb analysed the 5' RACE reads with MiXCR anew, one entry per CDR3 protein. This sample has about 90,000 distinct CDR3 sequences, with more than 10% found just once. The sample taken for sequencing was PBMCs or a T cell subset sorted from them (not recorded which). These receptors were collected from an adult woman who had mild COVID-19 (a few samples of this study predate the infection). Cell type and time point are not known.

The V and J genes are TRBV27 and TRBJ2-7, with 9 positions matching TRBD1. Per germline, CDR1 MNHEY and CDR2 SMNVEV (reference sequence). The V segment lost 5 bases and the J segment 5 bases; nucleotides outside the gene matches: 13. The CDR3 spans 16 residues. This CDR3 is CASSPIRQGGNNEQYF. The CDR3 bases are TGTGCCAGCAGTCCAATCAGACAGGGGGGGAATAACGAGCAGTACTTC.

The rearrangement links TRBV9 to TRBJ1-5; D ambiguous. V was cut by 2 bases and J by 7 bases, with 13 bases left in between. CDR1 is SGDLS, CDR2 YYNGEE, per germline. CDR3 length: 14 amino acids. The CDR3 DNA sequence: TGTGCCAGCAGCGTCGACGGACTGGGGCAGCCCCAGCATTTT. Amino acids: CASSVDGLGQPQHF.

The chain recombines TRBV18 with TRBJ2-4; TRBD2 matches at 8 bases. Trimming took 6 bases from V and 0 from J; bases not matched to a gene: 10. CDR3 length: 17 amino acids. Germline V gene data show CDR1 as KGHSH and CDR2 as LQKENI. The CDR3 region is CASSLTSGELAKNIQYF. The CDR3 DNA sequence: TGTGCCAGCTCGCTAACTAGCGGAGAACTAGCCAAAAACATTCAGTACTTC.

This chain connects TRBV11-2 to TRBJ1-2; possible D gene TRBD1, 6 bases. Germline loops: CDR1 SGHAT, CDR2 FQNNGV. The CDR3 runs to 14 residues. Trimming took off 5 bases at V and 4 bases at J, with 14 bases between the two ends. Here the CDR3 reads CASSLGQSPYGYTF. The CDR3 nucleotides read TGTGCCAGCAGCCTTGGACAGAGTCCCTATGGCTACACCTTC.

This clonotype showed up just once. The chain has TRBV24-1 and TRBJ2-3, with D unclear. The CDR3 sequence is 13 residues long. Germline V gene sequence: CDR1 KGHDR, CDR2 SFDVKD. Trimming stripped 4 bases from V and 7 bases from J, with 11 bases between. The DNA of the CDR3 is TGTGCCACCAGTGACCTAAGGGCAAATACGCAGTATTTT. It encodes CATSDLRANTQYF.

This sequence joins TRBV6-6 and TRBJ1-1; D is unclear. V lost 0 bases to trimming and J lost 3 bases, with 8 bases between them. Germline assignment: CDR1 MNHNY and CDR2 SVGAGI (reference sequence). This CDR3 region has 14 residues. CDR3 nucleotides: TGTGCCAGCAGTTACTCTGATCTGGACACTGAAGCTTTCTTT. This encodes CASSYSDLDTEAFF.

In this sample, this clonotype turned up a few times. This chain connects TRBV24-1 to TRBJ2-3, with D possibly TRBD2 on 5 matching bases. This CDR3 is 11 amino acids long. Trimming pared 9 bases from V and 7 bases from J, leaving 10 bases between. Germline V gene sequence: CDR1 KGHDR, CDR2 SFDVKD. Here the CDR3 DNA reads TGTGCCACCGAGTCTAGCAATACGCAGTATTTT. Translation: CATESSNTQYF.

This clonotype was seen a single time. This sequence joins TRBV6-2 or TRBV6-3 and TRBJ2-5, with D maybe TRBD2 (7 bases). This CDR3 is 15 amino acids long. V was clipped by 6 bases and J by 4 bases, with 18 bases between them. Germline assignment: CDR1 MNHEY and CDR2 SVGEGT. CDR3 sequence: CASSPRGAVSETQYF. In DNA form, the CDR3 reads TGTGCCAGCAGCCCCCGGGGGGCCGTTTCAGAGACCCAGTACTTC.